This T cell receptor beta chain was captured in a study of naive and memory T cell subsets. The germline gives CDR1 SQVTM, CDR2 ANQGSEA. This CDR3 has 19 residues. V gave up 0 bases and J gave up 0 bases; unmatched junction bases: 13. The beta constant-region primer was an equimolar mix of two oligonucleotides covering TRBC1 and TRBC2. Four rounds of PCR amplified the ligated cDNA using nested alpha and beta constant-region primers plus SP2. The cDNA 3' end received a ligated single-stranded oligonucleotide carrying the SP2 primer and a 12-nucleotide UMI. One entry per CDR3 protein, called by TCRdb with MiXCR from the UMI-ligation and nested PCR reads. The data hold just over 80,000 distinct CDR3 sequences, with approximately 10% observed a single time. Four subsets defined by CD45RA and CD27 were sorted after CD3, CD4, CD8 and live/dead staining. Regarding the study as a whole: In CD4 and CD8 cells, diversity dropped from naive through EMRA.

Ten or more counts support this clonotype. The antigen remains undetermined. This sequence joins TRBV29-1 and TRBJ2-7, with 11 bases that match TRBD2. The sample was naive CD8+ T cells from blood. This receptor was taken from a human donor in good health. The CDR3 nucleotides are TGCAGCGTTGAAGATCGGGGGCTAGCGGGAGGTCCTAGCTCCTACGAGCAGTACTTC. Its translation is CSVEDRGLAGGPSSYEQYF.